A selection of T cell receptor beta chains follows, all from one sample in a study of T cell responses to AZD1222 COVID-19 vaccine. Libraries were prepared by immunoSEQ multiplex PCR; TCRdb keeps only in-frame clonotypes and omits some of them. The repertoire consists of 100,000 or so clones, with roughly 87% occurring once and the leading ten covering around 3.1%. The sequencing here drew on peripheral blood, taken on day 0 of AZD1222 vaccination. These receptors originate from an adult in good health. Both conserved end residues are part of each CDR3. D genes are given only for firm matches. Clone size is not always given. Where it is, it says once, few, many or a class for expanded clones.

TRBJ1-3 | - | TRBV24-1 | - | TGTGCCACCAGTGACCACTCGAGCTCTGGAAACACCATATATTTT | CATSDHSSSGNTIYF
TRBJ1-5 | - | TRBV27 | - | TGTGCCAGCAGTTCCCGGACACTTAGCAATCAGCCCCAGCATTTT | CASSSRTLSNQPQHF
TRBJ2-5 | - | TRBV15 | - | TGTGCCACCAGCAGAGCAAGGTCACGAGAGACCCAGTACTTC | CATSRARSRETQYF
TRBJ2-5 | - | TRBV7-6 | - | TGTGCCAGCAGCCCACTTGGGGAGACCCAGTACTTC | CASSPLGETQYF
TRBJ1-5 | TRBD1 | TRBV10-3 | - | TGTGCCAGCAAGGACTCCGACAGGGGCCGGCCCCAGCATTTT | CASKDSDRGRPQHF
TRBJ2-5 | TRBD2 | TRBV3-1/TRBV3-2 | - | TGTGCCAGCAGCTCCGGGACTAGTCGTTGGGAGACCCAGTACTTC | CASSSGTSRWETQYF
TRBJ1-1 | - | TRBV29-1 | - | TGCAGCGCCGTTAACTCTGAAGCTTTCTTT | CSAVNSEAFF
TRBJ2-7 | - | TRBV21-1 | - | TGTGCCAGCAGCAAAGCTCACGAGCAGTACTTC | CASSKAHEQYF
TRBJ2-1 | TRBD2 | TRBV10-3 | - | TGTGCCACCTCGGGACTAGCGGGAGTAAGGACCTACAATGAGCAGTTCTTC | CATSGLAGVRTYNEQFF
TRBJ2-2 | - | TRBV24-1 | - | TGTGCCACCAGTGATTTGATGGCAGGTAGCAGGGGTCCGGTTTTGACCGGGGAGCTGTTTTTT | CATSDLMAGSRGPVLTGELFF
TRBJ2-1 | - | TRBV6-5 | - | TGTGCCAGCTCCGGGGTAAACTACAATGAGCAGTTCTTC | CASSGVNYNEQFF
TRBJ1-2 | - | TRBV15 | once | TGTGCCACCAGCAGAGTTGGGGATGTCTTGGGGGGCTACACCTTC | CATSRVGDVLGGYTF
TRBJ1-3 | - | TRBV10-3 | once | TGTGCCATCAGTGGGACAGCCAGACGGAGCTCTGGAAACACCATATATTTT | CAISGTARRSSGNTIYF
TRBJ1-1 | - | TRBV5-1 | few | TGTGCCAGCACTTCCAGGCCCCCGAACACTGAAGCTTTCTTT | CASTSRPPNTEAFF
TRBJ1-2 | TRBD1 | TRBV6-5 | - | TGTGCCAGCAGTCCCGGACAGGGGGCGCGAGGCTACACCTTC | CASSPGQGARGYTF
TRBJ2-3 | TRBD2 | TRBV5-4 | - | TGTGCCAGCAGCTTGCGACTAGCGGGGAGCACAGATACGCAGTATTTT | CASSLRLAGSTDTQYF
TRBJ2-1 | TRBD1 | TRBV30 | - | TGTGCCTGGAGTGTTCCCGAACAGGGGGAGATCAATGAGCAGTTCTTC | CAWSVPEQGEINEQFF
TRBJ2-5 | - | TRBV18 | - | TGTGCCAGCTCACCATCCCAAGGGGTGGAGACCCAGTACTTC | CASSPSQGVETQYF
TRBJ2-1 | TRBD2 | TRBV6-4 | - | TGTGCCAGCAGTGAGCGGGAGGGGTCCGCTGAGCAGTTCTTC | CASSEREGSAEQFF
TRBJ1-6 | - | TRBV13 | - | TGTGCCAGCAGCTTATTTCAGAGCTCCTATAATTCACCCCTCCACTTT | CASSLFQSSYNSPLHF
TRBJ1-5 | - | TRBV15 | - | TGTGCCACCAGCATCTGGGGAGGGGCAGCTCTAGGGAATCAGCCCCAGCATTTT | CATSIWGGAALGNQPQHF
TRBJ1-2 | - | TRBV28 | - | TGTGCCAGCATTGGGGATAATCGAGATGGCTACACCTTC | CASIGDNRDGYTF